This entry concerns a single TCR beta chain. At the time of sampling, donors were nominally healthy, though unrecorded immune exposures were likely. The data stem from a study of cytomegalovirus exposure and HLA in healthy donors. PCR involved 60 Vbeta and 13 Jbeta primers. Authors' methods: Later, an analysis found about 80 million unique TCR beta chains, and 9.5 million to 12 million of these were shared. The method was immunoSEQ multiplex PCR; TCRdb's version includes in-frame clones alone and lacks a portion of them. V and J calls and clone size are given by that table; D and trimming were obtained from the DNA. The sample has over 150,000 clones, about 77% seen once. The sample taken for sequencing was PBMCs. The TCR comes from a male donor in good health and CMV-seropositive.

CDR3 region: CASSLAGTGGFGETQYF. The CDR3 coding sequence is TGCGCCAGCAGCTTGGCCGGGACAGGGGGTTTCGGAGAGACCCAGTACTTC. This chain uses TRBV5-1 with TRBJ2-5; 11 nucleotides line up with TRBD1. CDR1 SGHRS and CDR2 YFSETQ come from the germline V gene. The ends lost 0 bases at V and 4 bases at J; junction bases unmatched: 8. The CDR3 totals 17 residues. Based on the CDR3 plus reference TRBV5-1 and TRBJ2-5, the full variable domain is KAGVTQTPRYLIKTRGQQVTLSCSPISGHRSVSWYQQTPGQGLQFLFEYFSETQRNKGNFPGRFSGRQFSNSRSEMNVSTLELGDSALYLCASSLAGTGGFGETQYFGPGTRLLVL.